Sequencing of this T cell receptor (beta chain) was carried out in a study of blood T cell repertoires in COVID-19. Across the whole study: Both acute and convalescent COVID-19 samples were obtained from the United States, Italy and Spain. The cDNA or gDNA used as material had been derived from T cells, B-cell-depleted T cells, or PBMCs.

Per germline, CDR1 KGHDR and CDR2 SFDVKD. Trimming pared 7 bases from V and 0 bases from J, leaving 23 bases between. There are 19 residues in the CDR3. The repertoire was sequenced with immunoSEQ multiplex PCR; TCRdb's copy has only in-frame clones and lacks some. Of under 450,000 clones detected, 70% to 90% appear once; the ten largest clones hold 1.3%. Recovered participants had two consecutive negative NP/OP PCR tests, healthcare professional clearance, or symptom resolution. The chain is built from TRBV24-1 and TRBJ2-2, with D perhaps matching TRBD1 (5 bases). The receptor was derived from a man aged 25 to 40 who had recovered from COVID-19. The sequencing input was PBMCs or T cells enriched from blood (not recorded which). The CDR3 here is CATSFSHTSGIPNTGELFF. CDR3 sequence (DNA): TGTGCCACCAGCTTTTCCCATACCTCAGGGATACCGAACACCGGGGAGCTGTTTTTT.